This T cell receptor (beta chain) is drawn from a study of T cell changes during pregnancy in multiple sclerosis. The CDR3 spans 15 residues. Germline V gene lookup returns CDR1 MNHNS and CDR2 SASEGT. V shed 4 bases, J shed 14 bases, and the junction held 12 bases outside the gene matches. Sequencing used immunoSEQ multiplex PCR; TCRdb keeps in-frame clones, though not all of them. Of around 70,000 clones listed, about 93% are singletons. Sequenced here: CD4+ T cells from peripheral blood mononuclear cells, sampled after pregnancy. V usage is TRBV6-1 and J usage is TRBJ2-3, with 13 bases lining up with TRBD2. The TCR was taken from a female donor with multiple sclerosis, enrolled in a pregnancy study. The CDR3 here is CASSANVLAGGPVYF. As DNA, the CDR3 is TGTGCCAGCAGTGCGAATGTACTAGCGGGAGGGCCCGTGTATTTT.